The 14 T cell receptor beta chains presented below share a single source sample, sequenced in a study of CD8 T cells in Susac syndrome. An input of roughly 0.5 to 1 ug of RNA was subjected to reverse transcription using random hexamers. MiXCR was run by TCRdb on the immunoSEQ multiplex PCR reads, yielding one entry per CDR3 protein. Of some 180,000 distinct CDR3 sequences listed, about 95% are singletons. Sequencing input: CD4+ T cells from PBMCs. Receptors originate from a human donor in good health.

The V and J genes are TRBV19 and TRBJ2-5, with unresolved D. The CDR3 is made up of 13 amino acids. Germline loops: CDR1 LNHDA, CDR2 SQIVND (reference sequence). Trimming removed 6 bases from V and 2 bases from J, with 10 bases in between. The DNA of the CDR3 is TGTGCCAGTAGCGAAATTCATCAAGAGACCCAGTACTTC. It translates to CASSEIHQETQYF. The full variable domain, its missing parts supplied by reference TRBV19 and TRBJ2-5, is DGGITQSPKYLFRKEGQNVTLSCEQNLNHDAMYWYRQDPGQGLRLIYYSQIVNDFQKGDIAEGYSVSREKKESFPLTVTSAQKNPTAFYLCASSEIHQETQYFGPGTRLLVL.

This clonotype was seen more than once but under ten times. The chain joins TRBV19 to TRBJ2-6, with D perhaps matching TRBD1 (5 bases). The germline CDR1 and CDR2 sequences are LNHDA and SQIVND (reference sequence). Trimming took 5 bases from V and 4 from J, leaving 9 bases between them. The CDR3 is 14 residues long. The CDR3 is CASSQGAGANVLTF. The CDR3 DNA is TGTGCCAGTAGTCAAGGGGCCGGGGCCAACGTCCTGACTTTC.

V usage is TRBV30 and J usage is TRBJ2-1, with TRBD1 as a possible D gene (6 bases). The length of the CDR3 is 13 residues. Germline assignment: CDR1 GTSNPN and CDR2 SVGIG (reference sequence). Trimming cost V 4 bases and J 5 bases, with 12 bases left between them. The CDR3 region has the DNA TGTGCCTGGAATTTGGGGACAAACAATGAGCAGTTCTTC. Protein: CAWNLGTNNEQFF.

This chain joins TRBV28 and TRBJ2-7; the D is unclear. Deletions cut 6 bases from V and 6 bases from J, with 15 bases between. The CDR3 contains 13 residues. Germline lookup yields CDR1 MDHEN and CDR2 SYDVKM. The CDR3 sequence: CASRQPGPSEQYF. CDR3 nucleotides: TGTGCCAGCAGGCAACCGGGCCCTAGCGAGCAGTACTTC.

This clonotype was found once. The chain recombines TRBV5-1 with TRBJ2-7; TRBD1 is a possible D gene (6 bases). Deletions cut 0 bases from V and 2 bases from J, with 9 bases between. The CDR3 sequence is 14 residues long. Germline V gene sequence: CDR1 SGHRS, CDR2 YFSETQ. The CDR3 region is CASSLEQGTYEQYF. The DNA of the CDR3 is TGCGCCAGCAGCTTGGAACAGGGAACCTACGAGCAGTACTTC. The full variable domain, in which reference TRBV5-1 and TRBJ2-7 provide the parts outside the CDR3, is KAGVTQTPRYLIKTRGQQVTLSCSPISGHRSVSWYQQTPGQGLQFLFEYFSETQRNKGNFPGRFSGRQFSNSRSEMNVSTLELGDSALYLCASSLEQGTYEQYFGPGTRLTVT.

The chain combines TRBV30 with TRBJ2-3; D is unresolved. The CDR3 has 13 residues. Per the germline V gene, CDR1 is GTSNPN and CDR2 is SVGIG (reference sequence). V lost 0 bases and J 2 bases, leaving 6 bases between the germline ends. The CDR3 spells CAWSVGNTDTQYF. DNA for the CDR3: TGTGCCTGGAGTGTTGGGAACACAGATACGCAGTATTTT. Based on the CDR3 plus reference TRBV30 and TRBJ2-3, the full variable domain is SQTIHQWPATLVQPVGSPLSLECTVEGTSNPNLYWYRQAAGRGLQLLFYSVGIGQISSEVPQNLSASRPQDRQFILSSKKLLLSDSGFYLCAWSVGNTDTQYFGPGTRLTVL.

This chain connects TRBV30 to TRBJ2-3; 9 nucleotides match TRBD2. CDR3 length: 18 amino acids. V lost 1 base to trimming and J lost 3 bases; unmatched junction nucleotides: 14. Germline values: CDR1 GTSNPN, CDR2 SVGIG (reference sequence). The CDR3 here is CAWSDGYGIAGVTDTQYF. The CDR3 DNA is TGTGCCTGGAGTGATGGTTATGGGATAGCGGGAGTGACAGATACGCAGTATTTT.

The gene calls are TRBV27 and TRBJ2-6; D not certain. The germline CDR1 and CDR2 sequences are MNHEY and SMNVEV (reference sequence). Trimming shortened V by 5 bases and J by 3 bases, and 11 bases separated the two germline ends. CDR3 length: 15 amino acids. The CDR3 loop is CASSDLGFGANVLTF. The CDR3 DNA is TGTGCCAGCAGTGACTTGGGGTTTGGGGCCAACGTCCTGACTTTC.

CDR3 amino acids: CASSFTPQHGYTF. CDR3 nucleotide sequence: TGTGCCAGCAGCTTTACCCCTCAGCACGGCTACACCTTC. The chain recombines TRBV5-6 with TRBJ1-2; D uncertain. The CDR3 consists of 13 residues. V was shortened by 2 bases and J by 8 bases, with 13 bases between the two germline ends. Germline CDR1 and CDR2: SGHDT and YYEEEE.

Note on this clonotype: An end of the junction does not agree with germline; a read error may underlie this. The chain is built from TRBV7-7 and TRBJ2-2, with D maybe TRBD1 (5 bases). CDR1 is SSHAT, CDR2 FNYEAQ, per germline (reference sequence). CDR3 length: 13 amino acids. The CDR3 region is CASSLDSTGELFF. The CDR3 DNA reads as TGTGCTAGCAGCCTAGACAGCACCGGGGAGCTGTTTTTT. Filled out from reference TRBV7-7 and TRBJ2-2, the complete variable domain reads GAGVSQSPRYKVTKRGQDVTLRCDPISSHATLYWYQQALGQGPEFLTYFNYEAQPDKSGLPSDRFSAERPEGSISTLTIQRTEQRDSAMYRCASSLDSTGELFFGEGSRLTVL.

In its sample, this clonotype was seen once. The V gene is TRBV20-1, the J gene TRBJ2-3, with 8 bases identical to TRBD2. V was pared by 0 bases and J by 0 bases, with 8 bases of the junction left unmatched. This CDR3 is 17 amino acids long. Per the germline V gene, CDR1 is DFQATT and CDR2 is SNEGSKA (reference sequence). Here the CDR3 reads CSARDFGGGRSTDTQYF. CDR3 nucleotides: TGCAGTGCTAGAGATTTTGGCGGCGGGAGGAGCACAGATACGCAGTATTTT.

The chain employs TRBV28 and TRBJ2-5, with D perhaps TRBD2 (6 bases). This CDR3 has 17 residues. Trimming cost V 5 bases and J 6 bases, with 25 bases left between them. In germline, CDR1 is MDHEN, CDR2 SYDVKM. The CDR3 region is CASSPPIMDYHHQTQYF. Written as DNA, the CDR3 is TGTGCCAGCAGTCCACCAATTATGGACTACCACCACCAGACCCAGTACTTC. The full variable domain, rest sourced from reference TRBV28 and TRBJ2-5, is DVKVTQSSRYLVKRTGEKVFLECVQDMDHENMFWYRQDPGLGLRLIYFSYDVKMKEKGDIPEGYSVSREKKERFSLILESASTNQTSMYLCASSPPIMDYHHQTQYFGPGTRLLVL.

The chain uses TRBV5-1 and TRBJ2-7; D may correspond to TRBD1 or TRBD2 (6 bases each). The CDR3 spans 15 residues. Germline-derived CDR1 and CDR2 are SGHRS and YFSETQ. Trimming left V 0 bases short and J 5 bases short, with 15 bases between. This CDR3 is CASSLAPRGDDEQYF. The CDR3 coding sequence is TGCGCCAGCAGCTTGGCGCCGAGGGGGGACGACGAGCAGTACTTC.

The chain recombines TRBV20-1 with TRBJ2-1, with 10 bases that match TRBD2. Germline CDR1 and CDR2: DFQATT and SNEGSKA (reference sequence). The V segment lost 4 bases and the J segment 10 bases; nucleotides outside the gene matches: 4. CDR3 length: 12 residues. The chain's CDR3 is CSATSGRGEQFF. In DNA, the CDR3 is TGCAGTGCTACTAGCGGGAGAGGGGAGCAGTTCTTC.